This paragraph reports one T cell receptor (beta chain). Trimming removed 2 bases at V and 4 bases at J, with 9 bases between. This CDR3 has 14 amino acids. Per the germline V gene, CDR1 is SGHTA and CDR2 is FQGNSA. This record belongs to a study of early T cells in non-severe SARS-CoV-2 infection. Study at large: Unsorted whole-blood RNA was sequenced in bulk, leaving chains unpaired.

Separate cDNA molecules each had unique molecular identifiers attached to them. TCRdb analysed the 5' RACE reads with MiXCR anew, one entry per CDR3 protein. The sample has tens of thousands of distinct CDR3 sequences, around 6.1% seen once. The receptor's source is an adult who was a healthcare worker with PCR-confirmed SARS-CoV-2 infection or an uninfected control (not recorded which). The J gene is TRBJ1-5, the V gene TRBV7-2; no reliable D call. Sequenced material: whole blood, taken at baseline. CDR3 coding DNA: TGTGCCAGCAGCTTATCCGGTGTAAATCAGCCCCAGCATTTT. As protein: CASSLSGVNQPQHF.